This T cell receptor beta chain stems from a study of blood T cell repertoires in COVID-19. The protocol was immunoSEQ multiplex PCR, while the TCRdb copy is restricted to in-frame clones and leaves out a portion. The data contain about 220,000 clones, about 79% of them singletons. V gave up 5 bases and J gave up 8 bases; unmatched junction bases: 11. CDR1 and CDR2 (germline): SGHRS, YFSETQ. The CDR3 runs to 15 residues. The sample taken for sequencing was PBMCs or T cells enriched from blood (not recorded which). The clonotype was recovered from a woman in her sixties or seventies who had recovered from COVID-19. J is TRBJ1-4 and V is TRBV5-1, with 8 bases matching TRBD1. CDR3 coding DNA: TGCGCCAGCAGATCGACAGGGGCGGCAGGGGAAAAACTGTTTTTT. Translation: CASRSTGAAGEKLFF. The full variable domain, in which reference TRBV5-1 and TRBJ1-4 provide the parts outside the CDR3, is KAGVTQTPRYLIKTRGQQVTLSCSPISGHRSVSWYQQTPGQGLQFLFEYFSETQRNKGNFPGRFSGRQFSNSRSEMNVSTLELGDSALYLCASRSTGAAGEKLFFGSGTQLSVL.